The 20 T cell receptor beta chains listed next were all sequenced from one sample in a study of T cells in Graves' hyperthyroidism and ophthalmopathy. Regions amplified from RNA transcripts were the TCR beta CDR3 regions. HTBI primers were the set used in a first-round RT-PCR of the TCR CDR3. TCRdb itself ran the multiplex PCR reads through MiXCR, one entry per CDR3 protein. The sample holds about 640,000 distinct CDR3 sequences; under 25% are singletons and the top ten take roughly a third. The sample consisted of blood. All receptors derive from a man aged 25-45 years with Graves' ophthalmopathy.

V gene TRBV7-2 combines with J gene TRBJ2-1; 9 bases agree with TRBD2. The CDR3 runs 15 residues. The germline V gene has CDR1 SGHTA and CDR2 FQGNSA. The junction had 11 bases not matched to a gene; V was cut back by 6 bases and J by 8 bases. Here the CDR3 reads CASSQSGRLVDEQFF. The CDR3 DNA sequence: TGTGCCAGCAGTCAGAGCGGGAGGCTAGTGGATGAGCAGTTCTTC.

This chain joins TRBV2 and TRBJ2-2, with D hard to call. The ends were cut back, 5 bases at V and 1 base at J, with 8 bases in the middle. The CDR3 extends over 14 amino acids. Germline CDR1 and CDR2: SNHLY and FYNNEI. The CDR3 nucleotides read TGTGCCAGCAGTAGGGAAGGGAACACCGGGGAGCTGTTTTTT. It yields the protein CASSREGNTGELFF.

The chain links TRBV11-2 to TRBJ1-6; D is unclear. CDR1 is SGHAT, CDR2 FQNNGV, per germline. The CDR3 totals 14 residues. The V end was cut by 2 bases, the J end by 6 bases, with 8 bases between. CDR3 sequence reads: CASSLNRFNSPLHF. CDR3 in DNA: TGTGCCAGCAGCTTAAACAGATTTAATTCACCCCTCCACTTT.

On this clonotype itself: Just one base apart from a much larger clone, this may be a read error. The V gene is TRBV20-1, the J gene TRBJ1-1; no firm D call. This CDR3 has 14 residues. Germline-derived CDR1 and CDR2 are DFQATT and SNEGSKA (reference sequence). The CDR3 bases are TGCAGTGCCAAGGACGGTCCCGTGAACACTAAAGCTTTCTTT. It codes for CSAKDGPVNTKAFF.

This clonotype was recorded once. The J gene is TRBJ2-7, the V gene TRBV6-2 or TRBV6-3; D is unclear. V gave up 4 bases and J gave up 3 bases, with 10 bases separating them. The CDR3 spans 13 residues. Germline lookup yields CDR1 MNHEY and CDR2 SVGEGT. This CDR3 reads CASSSRANYEQYF. The CDR3 bases are TGTGCCAGCAGTTCGAGAGCCAACTACGAGCAGTACTTC.

This chain joins TRBV29-1 and TRBJ2-1, with 12 positions matching TRBD2. The CDR3 totals 15 residues. Germline V CDR1 and CDR2: SQVTM, ANQGSEA. Trimming took 6 bases from V and 6 from J; bases not matched to a gene: 9. This CDR3 is CSVKGLAGPTNEQFF. The CDR3 coding sequence is TGCAGCGTGAAAGGACTAGCGGGACCAACCAATGAGCAGTTCTTC.

V usage is TRBV20-1 and J usage is TRBJ2-3; the D gene is possibly TRBD2 (6 bases). V dropped 6 bases and J dropped 2 bases, with 18 bases sitting between them. The CDR3 loop spans 15 amino acids. Germline CDR1 reads DFQATT; CDR2 reads SNEGSKA (reference sequence). The CDR3 DNA sequence: TGCAGTGCCCCGAGACTAGACGAGGACACAGATACGCAGTATTTT. It is translated as CSAPRLDEDTDTQYF.

This clonotype was detected only a few times. CDR3 in amino acids: CATTTGTGNTIYF. In DNA form, the CDR3 reads TGTGCCACCACCACAGGGACTGGAAACACCATATATTTT. This rearrangement joins TRBV10-3 to TRBJ1-3, with a possible D match to TRBD1 (6 bases). Per the germline V gene, CDR1 is ENHRY and CDR2 is SYGVKD. The CDR3 is 13 residues long. With 10 bases removed from V and 2 bases from J, the gap between germline ends came to 12 bases.

The chain recombines TRBV7-6 with TRBJ2-2; 7 positions agree with TRBD2. This CDR3 is built from 16 residues. The junction had 9 bases not matched to a gene; V was cut back by 3 bases and J by 5 bases. Germline CDR1 SGHVS, CDR2 FNYEAQ. For the CDR3, the DNA is TGTGCCAGCAGCTTGCCCCGGGGAGGGGTAACCGGGGAGCTGTTTTTT. Encoded protein: CASSLPRGGVTGELFF.

This clonotype was counted only a few times. The V call is TRBV28, the J call TRBJ2-1; D is possibly TRBD1 or TRBD2 (6 bases each). The CDR3 totals 16 residues. Between the trimmed V and J ends, which lost 4 bases and 4 bases, there was a span of 17 bases. The V gene's germline CDR1 is MDHEN and CDR2 SYDVKM. The CDR3 spells CASSWGSRGGYNEQFF. DNA of the CDR3: TGTGCCAGCAGTTGGGGTAGCCGAGGGGGGTACAATGAGCAGTTCTTC.

In DNA form, the CDR3 reads TGTGCCACCAGTGGTGGACTAGCGGAACGACCGCAGTTCTTC. This gives the protein CATSGGLAERPQFF. The chain recombines TRBV24-1 with TRBJ2-1, with TRBD2 identical over 10 bases. CDR3 length equals 14 residues. Germline V CDR1 and CDR2: KGHDR, SFDVKD. V gave up 5 bases and J gave up 12 bases; unmatched junction bases: 9.

The chain recombines TRBV11-2 with TRBJ2-2; no clear D gene. V shed 4 bases and J shed 2 bases, with 23 bases lying between them. Germline CDR1 reads SGHAT; CDR2 reads FQNNGV. CDR3 length: 19 residues. In nucleotides, the CDR3 is TGTGCCAGCAGCTCCACCCTGAGACTGGCCCGGGTTAACACCGGGGAGCTGTTTTTT. Its protein is CASSSTLRLARVNTGELFF.

This chain joins TRBV24-1 and TRBJ2-7, with 7 bases matching TRBD1. The CDR3 extends over 13 amino acids. CDR1 KGHDR and CDR2 SFDVKD come from the germline V gene. V was clipped by 6 bases and J by 5 bases; unmatched bases: 6. The CDR3 spells CATSPGQSNEQYF. CDR3 in DNA: TGTGCCACCAGTCCGGGACAGAGCAACGAGCAGTACTTC.

The chain uses TRBV6-1 and TRBJ1-2, with a possible D match to TRBD1 (6 bases). The CDR3 has 13 residues. The germline V gene encodes CDR1 MNHNS and CDR2 SASEGT. V lost 7 bases to trimming and J lost 6 bases, with 15 bases between them. The CDR3 loop is CASNDRTAHGYTF. As DNA, the CDR3 is TGTGCCAGCAACGACCGGACAGCTCATGGCTACACCTTC.

This clonotype has a handful of counts. The chain employs TRBV27 and TRBJ1-2; 11 nucleotides agree with TRBD1. Germline values: CDR1 MNHEY, CDR2 SMNVEV (reference sequence). Trimming took 5 bases from V and 8 from J; bases not matched to a gene: 10. This CDR3 is built from 15 residues. The CDR3 region has the DNA TGTGCCAGCAGTATCCTGGGACAGGGGGTAAACGGCTACACCTTC. Translating gives CASSILGQGVNGYTF.

V gene TRBV5-5 combines with J gene TRBJ1-2, with 9 nucleotides matching TRBD1. The CDR3 extends over 14 amino acids. Trimming took 4 bases from V and 6 from J; bases not matched to a gene: 7. Germline CDR1 and CDR2: SGHKS and YYEKEE (reference sequence). CDR3 sequence reads: CASSRQGGGDGYTF. Here the CDR3 DNA reads TGTGCCAGCAGCCGACAGGGGGGAGGTGATGGCTACACCTTC.

This clonotype was found a few times. The rearrangement uses TRBV27 and TRBJ1-1; no firm D call. CDR3 length: 13 amino acids. Per the germline V gene, CDR1 is MNHEY and CDR2 is SMNVEV (reference sequence). Trimming removed 2 bases at V and 5 bases at J, with 9 bases between. The CDR3 nucleotides are TGTGCCAGCAGTTTAGGGATTCTAACTGAAGCTTTCTTT. Residues: CASSLGILTEAFF.

The table lists this clonotype with a few counts. This chain joins TRBV6-1 and TRBJ2-3; weak D call: TRBD1 (6 bases). Germline CDR1 is MNHNS and CDR2 is SASEGT. Trimming stripped 8 bases from V and 2 bases from J, with 14 bases between. The CDR3 totals 14 residues. CDR3 nucleotides: TGTGCCAGCTGGGACATATCCTACACAGATACGCAGTATTTT. This codes for CASWDISYTDTQYF.

This chain connects TRBV6-6 to TRBJ1-1; D not certain. V was cut by 0 bases and J by 4 bases, with 6 bases left in between. Germline CDR1 is MNHNY and CDR2 is SVGAGI (reference sequence). This CDR3 comprises 13 residues. Here the CDR3 reads CASSYSHATEAFF. The CDR3 DNA follows: TGTGCCAGCAGTTACTCGCATGCCACTGAAGCTTTCTTT.

This chain connects TRBV20-1 to TRBJ2-5; 8 bases match TRBD2. Trimming at V came to 8 bases and at J to 4 bases, leaving 9 bases not matched to a gene. Germline V lookup: CDR1 DFQATT, CDR2 SNEGSKA (reference sequence). The CDR3 is made up of 13 amino acids. The CDR3 protein is CSPKREGTETQYF. CDR3 nucleotides: TGCAGTCCGAAACGGGAGGGTACAGAGACCCAGTACTTC.